Listed below are T cell receptor beta chains from one sample, sequenced in a study of blood T cell repertoires in COVID-19. Measured with immunoSEQ multiplex PCR; TCRdb has only the in-frame clones, and not every one. Among about 150,000 clones listed, approximately 83% were seen once. The sequenced material came from peripheral blood. These receptors originate from a woman aged 55-75 years with COVID-19, enrolled during active disease. The CDR3 runs from the conserved cysteine through the conserved F or W. Clone size, where shown, is once, few, many, or a class for clones that have expanded.

J	V	size	CDR3
TRBJ2-5	TRBV5-1	.	CASSPGVGAETQYF
TRBJ1-6	TRBV3-1/TRBV3-2	.	CASSSNQGGSPLHF
TRBJ2-3	TRBV27	.	CASRLPASGGPNTQYF
TRBJ2-7	TRBV19	.	CASSKWGSLIPSYEQYF
TRBJ2-2	TRBV2	.	CASSEVPHQYTGELFF
TRBJ2-2	TRBV23-1	.	CASPRDRGSSGELFF
TRBJ2-7	TRBV5-6	.	CASSLFGRGEQYF
TRBJ1-5	TRBV6-1	.	CASSEADSNQPQHF
TRBJ1-6	TRBV5-4	.	CASSRGQAGSPLHF
TRBJ1-1	TRBV19	.	CASSTGGRTEAFF
TRBJ1-6	TRBV7-9	.	CASSLGGQGSSPLHF
TRBJ1-2	TRBV25-1	.	CASSPRGQGNRGYTF
TRBJ1-2	TRBV6-5	.	CAMGTGSNYGYTF
TRBJ1-5	TRBV6-5	.	CASSLDRGGNQPQHF
TRBJ1-5	TRBV19	once	CASSIDLESYQPQHF
TRBJ2-3	TRBV19	once	CASRTSGRADTQYF
TRBJ2-2	TRBV7-3	.	CASSRWSAGGGELFF
TRBJ1-1	TRBV18	.	CASSREVLTEAFF
TRBJ2-1	TRBV3-1/TRBV3-2	.	CASSQDLGLAGQFF
TRBJ1-2	TRBV29-1	.	CSVLRGAGANYGYTF
TRBJ2-5	TRBV11-3	.	CASSSGTSGQETQYF
TRBJ1-1	TRBV18	.	CASSTSTGVTEAFF
TRBJ1-2	TRBV12-3/TRBV12-4	.	CASSLDRAGGYTF
TRBJ1-4	TRBV19	few	CASSIGQGNEKLFF
TRBJ1-2	TRBV5-5	.	CASSVRDSPGIGYTF
TRBJ1-1	TRBV19	.	CASKLGVYAEAFF
TRBJ1-2	TRBV20-1	.	CSGESNYGYTF
TRBJ1-6	TRBV6-1	.	CASSDPGQGGTPLHF
TRBJ1-1	TRBV29-1	.	CSVYRGHLEAFF
TRBJ2-1	TRBV14	.	CASSQSSPGFYNEQFF
TRBJ2-1	TRBV2	.	CASSVGRGSLSNEQFF
TRBJ2-1	TRBV2	.	CASTIDGTGYNEQFF
TRBJ2-1	TRBV7-8	.	CASSPQFIAGGGNEQFF
TRBJ1-6	TRBV7-3	.	CASSSRPGGSYNSPLHF
TRBJ2-3	TRBV15	.	CATSYGLAGSTDTQYF
TRBJ2-5	TRBV7-7	.	CASSPTRGGTVQETQYF
TRBJ1-2	TRBV6-5	.	CASSYGGQGHGYTF
TRBJ1-6	TRBV20-1	.	CSASRYQGPNSPLHF
TRBJ2-1	TRBV3-1/TRBV3-2	.	CASSPPAGGINEQFF
TRBJ1-3	TRBV30	.	CAWRGTGGNTIYF
TRBJ2-7	TRBV27	.	CASSQGGEQYF
TRBJ1-2	TRBV18	.	CASSPSRPGYTF
TRBJ1-2	TRBV6-5	.	CASGASVYGYTF
TRBJ2-3	TRBV9	.	CASSAGQGGTDTQYF
TRBJ1-5	TRBV9	.	CASSGAGVNQPQHF
TRBJ1-1	TRBV30	once	CACLLGAREAFF
TRBJ1-3	TRBV2	.	CASSEYQGTSGNTIYF
TRBJ1-5	TRBV7-2	.	CASSFAGEPQHF
TRBJ1-2	TRBV7-9	.	CASSLAISRAHYGYTF
TRBJ1-4	TRBV4-1	.	CASSQGPGKGLSANEKLFF
TRBJ1-2	TRBV5-3	.	CARSSGQGCYGYTF
TRBJ1-2	TRBV4-2	.	CASSQDYRANYGYTF
TRBJ2-5	TRBV2	.	CASSPPTSGGAGETQYF
TRBJ1-2	TRBV19	.	CASSTGATGGNGYTF
TRBJ1-3	TRBV4-2	once	CASSKAGGALISGNTIYF
TRBJ2-1	TRBV7-3	.	CASSLGGTYNEQFF
TRBJ2-5	TRBV7-6	once	CASSLGSERGETQYF
TRBJ2-1	TRBV3-1/TRBV3-2	.	CASSQGGLALTNEQFF
TRBJ2-1	TRBV5-1	few	CASSDRDEQFF